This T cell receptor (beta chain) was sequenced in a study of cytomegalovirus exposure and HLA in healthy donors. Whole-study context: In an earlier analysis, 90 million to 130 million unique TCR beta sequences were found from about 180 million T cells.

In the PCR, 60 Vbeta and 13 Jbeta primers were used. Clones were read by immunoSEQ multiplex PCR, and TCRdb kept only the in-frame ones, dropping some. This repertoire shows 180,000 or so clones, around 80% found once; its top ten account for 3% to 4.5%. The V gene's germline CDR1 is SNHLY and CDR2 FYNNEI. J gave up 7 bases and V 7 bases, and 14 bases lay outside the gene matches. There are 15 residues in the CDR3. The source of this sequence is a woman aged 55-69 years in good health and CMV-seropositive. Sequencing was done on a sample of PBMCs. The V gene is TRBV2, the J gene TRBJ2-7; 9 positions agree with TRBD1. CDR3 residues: CASTSGGQGAPEQYF. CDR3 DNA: TGTGCCAGCACGTCGGGGGGACAGGGTGCGCCTGAGCAGTACTTC.